Following are 26 T cell receptor beta chains from one sample sequenced in a study. TCRdb reanalysed the 5' RACE reads using MiXCR and keeps one entry per CDR3 protein. The sample has approximately 40,000 distinct CDR3 sequences, approximately 20% seen once. Sequenced material: naive CD4+ T cells sorted from a lymph node. Regarding subset: naive CD4+ T cells, CD4+CD45RA+CD25-. These receptors were collected from a female donor with breast cancer.

A few counts support this clonotype. The J gene is TRBJ2-5, the V gene TRBV7-2; D perhaps matches TRBD2 (6 bases). Germline V gene data show CDR1 as SGHTA and CDR2 as FQGNSA. The CDR3 has 16 residues. Trimming removed 3 bases from V and 2 bases from J, with 16 bases in between. In DNA form, the CDR3 reads TGTGCCAGCAGCTTGGGCGGGACGTCCGGTCAAGAGACCCAGTACTTC. Encoded protein: CASSLGGTSGQETQYF.

This clonotype was recorded a few times. The chain combines TRBV12-3 or TRBV12-4 with TRBJ2-1; D gene ambiguous. V lost 3 bases and J lost 3, with 12 bases in between. This CDR3 region has 15 residues. The CDR3 region has the DNA TGTGCCAGCAGTTTTTTCTCTAGTTTCTACAATGAGCAGTTCTTC. Residues: CASSFFSSFYNEQFF.

V and J are TRBV6-6 and TRBJ2-7, with 9 bases aligning to TRBD1. The CDR3 length is 16 residues. CDR1 and CDR2 (germline): MNHNY, SVGAGI (reference sequence). V shed 5 bases, J shed 6 bases, and the junction held 14 bases outside the gene matches. CDR3 coding DNA: TGTGCCAGCAGTCCTCTCCGCGGGACAGGGATGAGCGAGCAGTACTTC. It translates to CASSPLRGTGMSEQYF.

On this clonotype itself: Without the conserved terminal phenylalanine or tryptophan, this CDR3 likely stems from a read error. The J gene is TRBJ2-7, the V gene TRBV9, with 11 positions matching TRBD2. V was clipped by 2 bases and J by 5 bases; unmatched bases: 6. There are 15 residues in the CDR3. CDR1 and CDR2 (germline): SGDLS, YYNGEE. The CDR3 sequence is CASSVNPSGRNEQYS. As DNA, the CDR3 is TGTGCCAGCAGCGTGAATCCTAGCGGGAGGAACGAGCAGTACTCC.

Of note for this clonotype: An end of the junction differs from the germline gene, which may be a read error. The V call is TRBV7-9, the J call TRBJ2-5, with 7 bases matching TRBD1. The CDR3 is made up of 14 amino acids. Germline CDR1 and CDR2: SEHNR and FQNEAQ (reference sequence). Here the CDR3 DNA reads TGTGCCGGCAGCCCAGGACAGGTCCAAGAGACCCAGTACTTC. Its translation is CAGSPGQVQETQYF.

This clonotype has ten or more counts. J is TRBJ2-7 and V is TRBV6-5; 8 bases map to TRBD1. Trimming took 10 bases from V and 5 from J; bases not matched to a gene: 10. This CDR3 spans 13 amino acids. Germline CDR1 is MNHEY and CDR2 is SVGAGI. The CDR3 bases are TGTGCCACCGGACAGGGCGGCCGGGACGAGCAGTACTTC. Translated, it gives CATGQGGRDEQYF.

Only a few counts were recorded for this clonotype. V and J are TRBV20-1 and TRBJ2-7; D remains ambiguous. V lost 2 bases and J lost 2, with 7 bases in between. The CDR3 contains 12 residues. Germline V gives CDR1 DFQATT, CDR2 SNEGSKA (reference sequence). The CDR3 sequence is CSARSWTYEQYF. In DNA form, the CDR3 reads TGCAGTGCTAGAAGTTGGACCTACGAGCAGTACTTC.

This clonotype came up a few times. The chain is built from TRBV10-1 and TRBJ2-3; 7 nucleotides align to TRBD1. Looked up from germline, CDR1 is WNHNN and CDR2 is SYGVQD (reference sequence). V was pared by 6 bases and J by 0 bases, with 3 bases of the junction left unmatched. This CDR3 is built from 14 residues. CDR3 residues: CASRRDRSTDTQYF. The CDR3, as DNA: TGCGCCAGCAGACGGGACAGAAGCACAGATACGCAGTATTTT.

J is TRBJ2-3 and V is TRBV7-2, with D hard to call. V was trimmed by 2 bases and J by 6 bases, leaving 6 bases between them. The CDR3 sequence is 12 residues long. Germline CDR1 SGHTA, CDR2 FQGNSA. The CDR3 nucleotides read TGTGCCAGCAGCTTACGAAGGGATACGCAGTATTTT. Protein: CASSLRRDTQYF. Variable domain in full (rest from reference TRBV7-2 and TRBJ2-3): GAGVSQSPSNKVTEKGKDVELRCDPISGHTALYWYRQSLGQGLEFLIYFQGNSAPDKSGLPSDRFSAERTGGSVSTLTIQRTQQEDSAVYLCASSLRRDTQYFGPGTRLTVL.

This clonotype was seen many times. The chain links TRBV7-3 to TRBJ1-1; tentative D call: TRBD1 (6 bases). This CDR3 contains 13 residues. Trimming removed 5 bases from V and 5 bases from J, with 12 bases in between. CDR1 and CDR2 (germline): SGHTA, FQGTGA. The CDR3 DNA follows: TGTGCCAGCAGCCTTGAGAGGGGGACTGAAGCTTTCTTT. This sequence encodes CASSLERGTEAFF.

The V gene is TRBV5-1, the J gene TRBJ2-7, with 10 bases identical to TRBD1. CDR1 and CDR2 from the germline V gene are SGHRS and YFSETQ. With 3 bases clipped from V and 2 bases from J, the junction kept 8 bases outside the gene matches. This CDR3 is 16 amino acids long. Here the CDR3 DNA reads TGCGCCAGCAGCTCCATCACCGGGACAGGGGCCTACGAGCAGTACTTC. The encoded protein is CASSSITGTGAYEQYF.

This clonotype was detected once. In this CDR3 the conserved last residue, phenylalanine or tryptophan, is missing, so a read error is likely. V gene TRBV7-9 combines with J gene TRBJ2-5; unclear D gene. From germline, CDR1 is SEHNR and CDR2 FQNEAQ (reference sequence). V was clipped by 3 bases and J by 8 bases, with 7 bases between them. CDR3 length: 11 amino acids. CDR3 sequence (DNA): TGTGCCAGCAGCTTTGCGGATACCCAGTACCTC. Protein sequence: CASSFADTQYL.

This clonotype came up a few times. The gene calls are TRBV11-1 and TRBJ2-5; a weak D match, TRBD2 (6 bases). Germline V gene data show CDR1 as SGHAT and CDR2 as FQDESV (reference sequence). V gave up 4 bases and J gave up 5 bases, with 14 bases separating them. CDR3 length equals 14 residues. The CDR3 is CASSSRDSGETQYF. For the CDR3, the DNA is TGTGCCAGCAGCTCGCGGGACTCGGGGGAGACCCAGTACTTC.

The chain joins TRBV20-1 to TRBJ2-3, with D perhaps TRBD2 (6 bases). The ends were cut back, 3 bases at V and 2 bases at J, with 27 bases in the middle. The CDR3 is 19 residues long. CDR1 is DFQATT, CDR2 SNEGSKA, per germline (reference sequence). In DNA, the CDR3 is TGCAGTGCTAGCAGACTAGGGGCTAGCCGGGACCTCTTCACAGATACGCAGTATTTT. Translation: CSASRLGASRDLFTDTQYF.

This clonotype was counted at least ten times. The J gene is TRBJ2-5, the V gene TRBV20-1, with D tentatively TRBD2 (5 bases). Trimming shortened V by 1 base and J by 5 bases, and 11 bases separated the two germline ends. The germline gives CDR1 DFQATT, CDR2 SNEGSKA (reference sequence). The CDR3 loop spans 13 amino acids. Written as DNA, the CDR3 is TGCAGTGCTAGAGCGGGATCGGTGGAGACCCAGTACTTC. It is translated as CSARAGSVETQYF.

This clonotype was picked up many times. The chain combines TRBV7-8 with TRBJ1-1; 7 bases fit TRBD1. From germline, CDR1 is SGHVS and CDR2 FQNEAQ. V lost 4 bases and J lost 7; bases outside the gene matches: 15. The CDR3 has 16 residues. CDR3 region: CASSSQYGTARGEAFF. In DNA form, the CDR3 reads TGTGCCAGCAGCTCACAATACGGGACAGCCAGGGGTGAAGCTTTCTTT. The variable domain in full, with the rest retrieved from reference TRBV7-8 and TRBJ1-1, is GAGVSQSPRYKVAKRGQDVALRCDPISGHVSLFWYQQALGQGPEFLTYFQNEAQLDKSGLPSDRFFAERPEGSVSTLKIQRTQQEDSAVYLCASSSQYGTARGEAFFGQGTRLTVV.

Concerning this clonotype itself: This sequence may be a read error, since a much larger clone differs from it by one base. The rearrangement uses TRBV20-1 and TRBJ2-3; D unclear. In germline, CDR1 is DFQATT, CDR2 SNEGSKA (reference sequence). This CDR3 contains 13 residues. With 3 bases removed from V and 2 bases from J, the gap between germline ends came to 9 bases. The CDR3 region is CSARTGATDTQYF. The CDR3 coding sequence is TGCAGTGCTAGGACGGGCGCCACAGATACGCAGTATTTT.

The rearrangement joins TRBV7-8 to TRBJ1-5; no clear D gene. The V end lost 4 bases, the J end lost 2 bases, and 15 bases lay between the germline ends. This CDR3 is built from 16 residues. Germline values: CDR1 SGHVS, CDR2 FQNEAQ. CDR3 coding DNA: TGTGCCAGCAGCTCGCGGATAGATCGAGGCAATCAGCCCCAGCATTTT. Translating gives CASSSRIDRGNQPQHF.

This clonotype was found a few times. The chain joins TRBV6-1 to TRBJ1-6; D is perhaps TRBD1 (6 bases). The length of the CDR3 is 14 residues. The germline V gene encodes CDR1 MNHNS and CDR2 SASEGT. The V end was cut by 8 bases, the J end by 6 bases, with 14 bases between. CDR3 in amino acids: CASHAPGVNSPLHF. In DNA, the CDR3 is TGTGCCAGCCATGCCCCAGGGGTTAATTCACCCCTCCACTTT.

J is TRBJ1-2 and V is TRBV30; D unresolved. Trimming took 8 bases from V and 0 from J, leaving 13 bases between them. This CDR3 has 13 residues. Germline V gives CDR1 GTSNPN, CDR2 SVGIG (reference sequence). CDR3 loop: CAQGGLANYGYTF. For the CDR3, the DNA is TGTGCCCAAGGAGGGCTAGCTAACTATGGCTACACCTTC. The full variable domain, rest sourced from reference TRBV30 and TRBJ1-2, is SQTIHQWPATLVQPVGSPLSLECTVEGTSNPNLYWYRQAAGRGLQLLFYSVGIGQISSEVPQNLSASRPQDRQFILSSKKLLLSDSGFYLCAQGGLANYGYTFGSGTRLTVV.

This clonotype was counted a few times. The chain is built from TRBV12-3 or TRBV12-4 and TRBJ2-3, with D possibly TRBD1 on 5 matching bases. Trimming took off 7 bases at V and 1 base at J, with 15 bases between the two ends. CDR3 size: 15 residues. This CDR3 is CASNPLGRRTDTQYF. CDR3 DNA sequence: TGTGCCAGCAATCCTCTGGGGCGACGCACAGATACGCAGTATTTT.

This clonotype was counted between two and nine times. The gene calls are TRBV12-3 or TRBV12-4 and TRBJ2-5; 8 bases are shared with TRBD2. Germline trimming cut 4 bases from V and 1 base from J; bases unmatched to any gene: 5. The CDR3 loop spans 15 amino acids. The CDR3 DNA sequence: TGTGCCAGCAGTTGGGGAACTAGCGGCCAAGAGACCCAGTACTTC. Protein: CASSWGTSGQETQYF.

This clonotype came up a few times. V gene TRBV20-1 combines with J gene TRBJ2-1, with D possibly being TRBD2 (5 bases). Germline CDR1 and CDR2: DFQATT and SNEGSKA (reference sequence). CDR3 length equals 14 residues. Trimming removed 5 bases at V and 7 bases at J, with 18 bases between. CDR3 nucleotide sequence: TGCAGTGCTCGTCCGTGGCGGGTCGGTAATGAGCAGTTCTTC. Translated: CSARPWRVGNEQFF.

Regarding this clonotype: A clone one base away is much larger, so this may be a read error. The CDR3 protein is CASSPSGRVNGQFF. CDR3 coding DNA: TGTGCCAGCAGCCCTAGCGGGAGGGTGAATGGGCAGTTCTTC. The genes are TRBV4-2 and TRBJ2-1; TRBD2 aligns across 12 bases. CDR1 is LGHNA and CDR2 is YNFKEQ in the germline V gene. This CDR3 region has 14 residues.

This clonotype was recorded many times. The chain recombines TRBV20-1 with TRBJ1-2; 10 positions agree with TRBD1. Per the germline V gene, CDR1 is DFQATT and CDR2 is SNEGSKA (reference sequence). The CDR3 extends over 16 amino acids. V lost 6 bases, J lost 5 bases, and 15 bases stayed unmatched. CDR3 protein: CSARSDRGRLFYGYTF. The CDR3 region has the DNA TGCAGTGCAAGATCAGACAGGGGGCGTTTATTTTATGGCTACACCTTC.

In regard to this clonotype: This could be a read error, since a much larger clone is one nucleotide away. The conserved phenylalanine or tryptophan is not found at the CDR3 terminus, so this likely reflects a read error. The gene calls are TRBV7-8 and TRBJ1-1; 9 bases line up with TRBD1. CDR3 length: 14 amino acids. The V segment lost 2 bases and the J segment 5 bases; nucleotides outside the gene matches: 3. Germline assignment: CDR1 SGHVS and CDR2 FQNEAQ. The CDR3 loop reads CASSLRDRVTEAFC. CDR3 in DNA: TGTGCCAGCAGCTTAAGGGACAGGGTGACTGAAGCTTTCTGT.